This T cell receptor (beta chain) is from a study of shared clonotypes between healthy human individuals. The CDR3 is made up of 18 amino acids. V lost 0 bases and J lost 4, with 17 bases in between. Germline assignment: CDR1 SGHRS and CDR2 YFSETQ. Sequencing used immunoSEQ multiplex PCR; TCRdb keeps in-frame clones, though not all of them. This sample carries 1,500,000 or so clones, over 95% of them seen once, and the ten largest clones take roughly 1.1%. Sequencing input: naive CD4+ T cells sorted from blood. Subset of the sample: CD45RA+ positively selected. The TCR originated in a man between 25 and 39 years old in good health. This chain joins TRBV5-1 and TRBJ2-6; tentative D call: TRBD1 (6 bases). The CDR3 DNA reads as TGCGCCAGCAGCTTGGCCTTCAGAACAGGGTCCGGGGCCAACGTCCTGACTTTC. As protein: CASSLAFRTGSGANVLTF.